This entry is about one T cell receptor (beta chain). The antigen is undetermined. As processed by the authors: Filtering differed, since immunoSEQ gave only junction sequences and no quality scores. Assay: immunoSEQ multiplex PCR; the TCRdb copy retains only in-frame clones and omits some. V and J calls and clone size are given by that table; D and trimming were obtained from the DNA. The top ten hold approximately 1% of the sample, which has about 2 million clones, approximately 94% seen once. The data are from a study of shared clonotypes between healthy human individuals. Naive CD8 cells lacked CD45RO, underwent positive selection for CCR7 and left out terminally differentiated effector memory CD45RA+ cells. The CDR3 consists of 16 residues. The V end was cut by 3 bases, the J end by 4 bases, with 19 bases between. Germline CDR1 and CDR2: SGDLS and YYNGEE. Findings and limits, study-wide: Generally, naive subsets (rather than memory subsets) showed larger estimated richness.

Sequences were obtained from naive CD8+ T cells sorted from blood. This sequence originates from a man between 18 and 35 years old in good health. This sequence joins TRBV9 and TRBJ2-5; D not certain. DNA of the CDR3: TGTGCCAGCAGCGGAGGCCCCGGGCCGAGGACAGAGACCCAGTACTTC. This gives the protein CASSGGPGPRTETQYF.